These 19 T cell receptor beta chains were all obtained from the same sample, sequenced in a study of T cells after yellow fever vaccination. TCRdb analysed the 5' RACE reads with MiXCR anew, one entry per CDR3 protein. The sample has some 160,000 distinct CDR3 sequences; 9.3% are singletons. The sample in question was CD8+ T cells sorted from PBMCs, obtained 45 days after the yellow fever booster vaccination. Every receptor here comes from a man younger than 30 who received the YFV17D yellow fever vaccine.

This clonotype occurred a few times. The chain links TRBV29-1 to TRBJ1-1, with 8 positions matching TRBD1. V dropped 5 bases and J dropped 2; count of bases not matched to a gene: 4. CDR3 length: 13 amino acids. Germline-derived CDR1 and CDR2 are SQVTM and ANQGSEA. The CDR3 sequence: CSVYGQGNTEAFF. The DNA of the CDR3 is TGCAGCGTTTACGGACAGGGAAACACTGAAGCTTTCTTT.

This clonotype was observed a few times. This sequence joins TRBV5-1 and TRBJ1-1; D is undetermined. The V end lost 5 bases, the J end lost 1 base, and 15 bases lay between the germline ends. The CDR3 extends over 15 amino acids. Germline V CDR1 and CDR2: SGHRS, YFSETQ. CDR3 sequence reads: CASSGGVEGNTEAFF. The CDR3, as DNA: TGCGCCAGCAGTGGCGGGGTGGAGGGGAACACTGAAGCTTTCTTT. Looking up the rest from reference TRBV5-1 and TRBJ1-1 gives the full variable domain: KAGVTQTPRYLIKTRGQQVTLSCSPISGHRSVSWYQQTPGQGLQFLFEYFSETQRNKGNFPGRFSGRQFSNSRSEMNVSTLELGDSALYLCASSGGVEGNTEAFFGQGTRLTVV.

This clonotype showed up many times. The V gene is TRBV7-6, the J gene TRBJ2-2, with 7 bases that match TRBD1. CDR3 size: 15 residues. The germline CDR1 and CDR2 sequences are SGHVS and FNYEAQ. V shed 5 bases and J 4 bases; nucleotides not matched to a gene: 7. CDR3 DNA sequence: TGTGCCAGCAGCGGCCGACAGGGAGTCACCGGGGAGCTGTTTTTT. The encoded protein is CASSGRQGVTGELFF.

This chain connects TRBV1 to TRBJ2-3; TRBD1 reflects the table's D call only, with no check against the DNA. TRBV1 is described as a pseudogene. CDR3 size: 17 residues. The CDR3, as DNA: TGCACCAGCAGCCAGGCCCCCCCTCCGTCCCGTCCAGATACGCAGTATTTT. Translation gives CTSSQAPPPSRPDTQYF.

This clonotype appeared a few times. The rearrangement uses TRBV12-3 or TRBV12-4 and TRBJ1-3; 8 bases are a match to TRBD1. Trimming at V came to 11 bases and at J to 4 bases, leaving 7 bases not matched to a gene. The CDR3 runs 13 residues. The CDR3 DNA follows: TGTGCCGACCGGGACAGGTTGGGAAACACCATATATTTT. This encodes CADRDRLGNTIYF.

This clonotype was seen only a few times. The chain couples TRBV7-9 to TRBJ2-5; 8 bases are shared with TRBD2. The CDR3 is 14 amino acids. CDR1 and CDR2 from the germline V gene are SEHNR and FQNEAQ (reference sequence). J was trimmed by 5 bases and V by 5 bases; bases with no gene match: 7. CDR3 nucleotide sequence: TGTGCCAGCAGCGCGGGGGGCACCTATGAGACCCAGTACTTC. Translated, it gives CASSAGGTYETQYF.

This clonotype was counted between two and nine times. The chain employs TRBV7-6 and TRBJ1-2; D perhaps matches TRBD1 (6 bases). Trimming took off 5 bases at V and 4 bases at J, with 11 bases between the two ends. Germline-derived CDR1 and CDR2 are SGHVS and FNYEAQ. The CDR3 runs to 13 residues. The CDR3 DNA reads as TGTGCCAGCAGCGAGGGGGGTCTCTATGGCTACACCTTC. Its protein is CASSEGGLYGYTF.

The CDR3 sequence: CARKKRRKAIYF. The CDR3 DNA sequence: TGTGCCAGAAAAAAGAGGAGGAAAGCCATATATTTT. The rearrangement uses TRBV25-1 and TRBJ1-3, with D unclear. Germline CDR1 is MGHDK and CDR2 is SYGVNS. Trimming stripped 9 bases from V and 11 bases from J, with 17 bases between. This CDR3 contains 12 residues.

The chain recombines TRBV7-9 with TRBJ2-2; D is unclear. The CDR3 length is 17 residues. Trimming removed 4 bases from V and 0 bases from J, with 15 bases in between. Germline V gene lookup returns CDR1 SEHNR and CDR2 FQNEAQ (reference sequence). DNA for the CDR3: TGTGCCAGCAGCTCCGAAGTCCCCGCCGCGAACACCGGGGAGCTGTTTTTT. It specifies CASSSEVPAANTGELFF.

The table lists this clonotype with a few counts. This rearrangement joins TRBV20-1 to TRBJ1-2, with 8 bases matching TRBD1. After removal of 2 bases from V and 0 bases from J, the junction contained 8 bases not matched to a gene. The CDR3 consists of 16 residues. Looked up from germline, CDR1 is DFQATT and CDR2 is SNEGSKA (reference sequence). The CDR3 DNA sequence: TGCAGTGCTAGACGGGACAGGATAATGTCTAACTATGGCTACACCTTC. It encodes CSARRDRIMSNYGYTF.

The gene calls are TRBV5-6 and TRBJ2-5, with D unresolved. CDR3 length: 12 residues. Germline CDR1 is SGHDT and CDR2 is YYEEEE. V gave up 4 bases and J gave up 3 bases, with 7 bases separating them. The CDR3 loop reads CASSEPKETQYF. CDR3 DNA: TGTGCCAGCAGCGAACCCAAAGAGACCCAGTACTTC.

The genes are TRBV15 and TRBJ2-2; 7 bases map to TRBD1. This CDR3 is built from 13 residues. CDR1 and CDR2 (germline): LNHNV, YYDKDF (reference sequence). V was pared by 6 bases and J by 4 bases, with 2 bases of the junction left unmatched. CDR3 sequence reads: CATRTGTTGELFF. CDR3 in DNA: TGTGCCACCAGGACAGGGACCACCGGGGAGCTGTTTTTT.

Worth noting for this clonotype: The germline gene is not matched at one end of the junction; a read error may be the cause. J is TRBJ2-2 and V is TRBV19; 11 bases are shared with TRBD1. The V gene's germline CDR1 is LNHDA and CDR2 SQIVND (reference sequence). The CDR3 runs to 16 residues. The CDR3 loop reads CASRDRGRQFTGQLFF. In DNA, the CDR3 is TGTGCCAGTAGGGACAGGGGGCGACAGTTTACCGGGCAGCTGTTTTTT. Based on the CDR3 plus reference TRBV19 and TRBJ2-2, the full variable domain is DGGITQSPKYLFRKEGQNVTLSCEQNLNHDAMYWYRQDPGQGLRLIYYSQIVNDFQKGDIAEGYSVSREKKESFPLTVTSAQKNPTAFYLCASRDRGRQFTGQLFFGEGSRLTVL.

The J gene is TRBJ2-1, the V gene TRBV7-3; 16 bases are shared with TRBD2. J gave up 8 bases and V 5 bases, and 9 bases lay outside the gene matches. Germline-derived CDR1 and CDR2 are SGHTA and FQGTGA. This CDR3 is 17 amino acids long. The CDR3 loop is CASSIGTSGGAWDEQFF. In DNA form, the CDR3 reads TGTGCCAGCAGCATCGGGACTAGCGGGGGGGCTTGGGATGAGCAGTTCTTC.

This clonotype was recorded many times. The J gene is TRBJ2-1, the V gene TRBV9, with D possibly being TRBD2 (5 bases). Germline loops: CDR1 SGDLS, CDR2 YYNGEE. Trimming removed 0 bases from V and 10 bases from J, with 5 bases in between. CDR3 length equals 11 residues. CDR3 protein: CASSVEREQFF. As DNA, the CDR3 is TGTGCCAGCAGCGTAGAGCGGGAGCAGTTCTTC.

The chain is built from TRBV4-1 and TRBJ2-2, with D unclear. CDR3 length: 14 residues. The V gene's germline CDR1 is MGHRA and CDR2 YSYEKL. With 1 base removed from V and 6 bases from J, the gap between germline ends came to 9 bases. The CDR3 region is CASSQGPAAGELFF. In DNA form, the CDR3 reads TGCGCCAGCAGCCAAGGTCCCGCCGCCGGGGAGCTGTTTTTT.

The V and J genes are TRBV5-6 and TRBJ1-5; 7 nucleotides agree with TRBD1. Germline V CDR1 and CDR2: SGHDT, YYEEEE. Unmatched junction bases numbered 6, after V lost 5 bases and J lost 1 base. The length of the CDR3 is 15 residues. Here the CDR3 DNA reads TGTGCCAGCAGTCTCTCAGGGGGGAGCAATCAGCCCCAGCATTTT. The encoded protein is CASSLSGGSNQPQHF.

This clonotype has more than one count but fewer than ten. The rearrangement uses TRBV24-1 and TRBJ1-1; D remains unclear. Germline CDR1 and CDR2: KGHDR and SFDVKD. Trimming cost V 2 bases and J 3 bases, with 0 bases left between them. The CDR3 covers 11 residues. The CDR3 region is CATSDYTEAFF. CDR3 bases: TGTGCCACCAGTGATTACACTGAAGCTTTCTTT.

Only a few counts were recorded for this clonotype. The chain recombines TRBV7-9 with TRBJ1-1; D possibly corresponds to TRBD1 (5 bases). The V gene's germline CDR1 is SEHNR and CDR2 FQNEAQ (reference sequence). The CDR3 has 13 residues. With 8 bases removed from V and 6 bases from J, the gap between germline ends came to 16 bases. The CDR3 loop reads CASRGIGHPEAFF. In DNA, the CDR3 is TGTGCCAGCCGGGGGATAGGCCACCCTGAAGCTTTCTTT.